Each of the 4 T cell receptor beta chains below was sequenced from the same sample in a study of blood T cell repertoires in COVID-19. Libraries were prepared by immunoSEQ multiplex PCR; TCRdb keeps only in-frame clonotypes and omits some of them. The sample carries approximately 210,000 clones, around nine tenths recorded once. What was sequenced was peripheral blood. The receptor source for this set is a human donor in a cohort sampled during active COVID-19.

For the CDR3, the DNA is TGTGCCAGCAGGTGGCGGACAGGGGCCGGCTACACCTTC. Its protein is CASRWRTGAGYTF. The chain links TRBV6-5 to TRBJ1-2; 9 bases are shared with TRBD1. This CDR3 region has 13 residues. Trimming took 6 bases from V and 8 from J; bases not matched to a gene: 7. The germline V gene has CDR1 MNHEY and CDR2 SVGAGI.

The chain combines TRBV6-6 with TRBJ2-7, with 8 positions matching TRBD1. The CDR3 spans 15 residues. V lost 2 bases, J lost 2 bases, and 5 bases stayed unmatched. Germline V gene lookup returns CDR1 MNHNY and CDR2 SVGAGI (reference sequence). CDR3 sequence: CASSYGQGIAYEQYF. The DNA of the CDR3 is TGTGCCAGCAGTTACGGACAGGGAATCGCCTACGAGCAGTACTTC.

V is TRBV27 and J is TRBJ2-1, with D perhaps matching TRBD2 (6 bases). CDR1 is MNHEY, CDR2 SMNVEV, per germline (reference sequence). V was cut by 5 bases and J by 3 bases, with 8 bases left in between. The CDR3 spans 13 residues. In DNA form, the CDR3 reads TGTGCCAGCAGTCGGGACTTCTACAATGAGCAGTTCTTC. Its translation: CASSRDFYNEQFF.

This clone was picked up one time. V is TRBV7-2 and J is TRBJ1-1, with 9 bases that match TRBD1. The length of the CDR3 is 15 residues. Germline assignment: CDR1 SGHTA and CDR2 FQGNSA. Unmatched junction bases numbered 6, after V lost 3 bases and J lost 4 bases. The CDR3 DNA reads TGTGCCAGCAGCTTCGGGGACAGGGTGGGCACTGAAGCTTTCTTT. Amino acids: CASSFGDRVGTEAFF.